This entry concerns a single TCR beta chain. Its specificity is not known. The sample belongs to a study of early T cells in non-severe SARS-CoV-2 infection. Study context: Unsorted whole-blood RNA was sequenced in bulk, leaving chains unpaired.

There are 14 residues in the CDR3. V dropped 5 bases and J dropped 5 bases, with 13 bases sitting between them. The protocol attached unique molecular identifiers to individual cDNA molecules. Via MiXCR, TCRdb re-called the 5' RACE reads, giving one row per CDR3 protein. Of 85,000 to 95,000 distinct CDR3 sequences detected, 16% appear once; the ten largest clones hold just over 5%. Study findings and constraints: Matching with VDJdb favored anti-spike CD8 responses (missing private and CD4 specificities).

The clonotype was recovered from an adult who was a healthcare worker with PCR-confirmed SARS-CoV-2 infection or an uninfected control (not recorded which). The chain couples TRBV12-3 or TRBV12-4 to TRBJ1-5, with TRBD1 as a possible D gene (5 bases). Sample: whole blood, taken at baseline. The CDR3 region has the DNA TGTGCCAGCAGTCCCAGGGAGGTCGATCAGCCCCAGCATTTT. It yields the protein CASSPREVDQPQHF.